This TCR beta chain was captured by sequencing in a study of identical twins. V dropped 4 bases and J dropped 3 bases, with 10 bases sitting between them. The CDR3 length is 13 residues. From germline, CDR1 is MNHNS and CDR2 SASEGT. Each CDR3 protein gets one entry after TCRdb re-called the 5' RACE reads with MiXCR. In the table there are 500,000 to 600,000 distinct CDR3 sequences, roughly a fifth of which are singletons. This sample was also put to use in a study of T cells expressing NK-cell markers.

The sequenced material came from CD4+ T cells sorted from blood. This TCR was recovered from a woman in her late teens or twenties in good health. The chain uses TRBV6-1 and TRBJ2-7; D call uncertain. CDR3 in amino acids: CASSVARGYEQYF. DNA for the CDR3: TGTGCCAGCAGTGTTGCCCGCGGCTACGAGCAGTACTTC.